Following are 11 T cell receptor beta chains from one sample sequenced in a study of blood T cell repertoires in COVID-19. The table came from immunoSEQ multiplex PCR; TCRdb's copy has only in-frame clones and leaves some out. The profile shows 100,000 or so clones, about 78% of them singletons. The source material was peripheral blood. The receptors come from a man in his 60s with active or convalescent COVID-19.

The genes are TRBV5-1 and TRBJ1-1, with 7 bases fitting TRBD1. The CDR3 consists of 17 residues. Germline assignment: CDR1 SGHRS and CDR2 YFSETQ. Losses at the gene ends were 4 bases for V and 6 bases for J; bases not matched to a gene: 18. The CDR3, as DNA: TGCGCCAGCAGCCCAAATGAGGGGACAGCCACCTCCGCTGAAGCTTTCTTT. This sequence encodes CASSPNEGTATSAEAFF.

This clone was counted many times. The CDR3 spells CASGLRSGGGYGYTF. The CDR3 DNA reads TGTGCTAGTGGTTTGCGTTCAGGGGGCGGGTATGGCTACACCTTC. This chain joins TRBV12-5 and TRBJ1-2; 8 bases fit TRBD1. The germline CDR1 and CDR2 sequences are LGHNT and FRNRAP. Trimming at V came to 2 bases and at J to 5 bases, leaving 7 bases not matched to a gene. There are 15 residues in the CDR3. Drawing the rest from reference TRBV12-5 and TRBJ1-2, the complete variable domain is DARVTQTPRHKVTEMGQEVTMRCQPILGHNTVFWYRQTMMQGLELLAYFRNRAPLDDSGMPKDRFSAEMPDATLATLKIQPSEPRDSAVYFCASGLRSGGGYGYTFGSGTRLTVV.

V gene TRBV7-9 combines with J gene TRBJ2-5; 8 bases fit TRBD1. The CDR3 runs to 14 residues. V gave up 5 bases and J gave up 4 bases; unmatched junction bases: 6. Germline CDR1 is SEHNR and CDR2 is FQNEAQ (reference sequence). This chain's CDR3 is CASSPRGRGETQYF. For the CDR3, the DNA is TGTGCCAGCAGCCCCAGGGGGCGCGGAGAGACCCAGTACTTC.

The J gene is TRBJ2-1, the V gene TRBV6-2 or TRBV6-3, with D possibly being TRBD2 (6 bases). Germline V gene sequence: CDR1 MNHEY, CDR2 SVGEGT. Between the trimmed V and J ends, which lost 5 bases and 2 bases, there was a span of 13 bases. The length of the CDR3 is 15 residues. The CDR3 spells CASSNRDSPYNEQFF. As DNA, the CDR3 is TGTGCCAGCAGTAATCGGGACTCCCCCTACAATGAGCAGTTCTTC.

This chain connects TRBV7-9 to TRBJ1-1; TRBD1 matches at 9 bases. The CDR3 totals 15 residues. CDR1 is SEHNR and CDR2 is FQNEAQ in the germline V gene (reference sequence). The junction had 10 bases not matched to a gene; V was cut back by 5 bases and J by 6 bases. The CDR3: CASSVGTGYQSEAFF. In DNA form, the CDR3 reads TGTGCCAGCAGCGTAGGGACAGGGTATCAATCTGAAGCTTTCTTT.

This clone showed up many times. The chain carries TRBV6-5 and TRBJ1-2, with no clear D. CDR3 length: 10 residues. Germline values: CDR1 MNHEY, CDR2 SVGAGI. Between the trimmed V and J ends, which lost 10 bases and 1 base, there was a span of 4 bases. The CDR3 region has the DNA TGTGCCACCTTTAACTATGGCTACACCTTC. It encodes CATFNYGYTF.

The CDR3 DNA reads as TGTGCCAGCTTCACTAGCGGGAGCTCGAACACCGGGGAGCTGTTTTTT. Translated: CASFTSGSSNTGELFF. The chain uses TRBV18 and TRBJ2-2; 11 nucleotides align to TRBD2. The CDR3 consists of 16 residues. V dropped 7 bases and J dropped 0; count of bases not matched to a gene: 4. Germline CDR1 and CDR2: KGHSH and LQKENI.

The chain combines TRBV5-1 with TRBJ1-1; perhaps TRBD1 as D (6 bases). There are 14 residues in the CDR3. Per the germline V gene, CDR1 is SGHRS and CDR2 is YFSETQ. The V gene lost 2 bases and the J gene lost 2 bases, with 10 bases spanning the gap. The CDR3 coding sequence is TGCGCCAGCAGCTTCGACAGGACTAACACTGAAGCTTTCTTT. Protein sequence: CASSFDRTNTEAFF.

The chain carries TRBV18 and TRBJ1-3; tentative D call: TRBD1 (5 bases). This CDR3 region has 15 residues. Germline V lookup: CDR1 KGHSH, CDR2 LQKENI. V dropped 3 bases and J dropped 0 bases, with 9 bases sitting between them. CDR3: CASSPDRSSGNTIYF. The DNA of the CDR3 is TGTGCCAGCTCACCCGACAGATCCTCTGGAAACACCATATATTTT.

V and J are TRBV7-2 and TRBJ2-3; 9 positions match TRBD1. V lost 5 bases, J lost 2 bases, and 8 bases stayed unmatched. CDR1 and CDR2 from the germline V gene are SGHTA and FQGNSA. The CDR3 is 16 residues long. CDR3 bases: TGTGCCAGCAGCAAACAGGGGGCAGTAGTCACAGATACGCAGTATTTT. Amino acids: CASSKQGAVVTDTQYF. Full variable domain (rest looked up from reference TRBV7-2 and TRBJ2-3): GAGVSQSPSNKVTEKGKDVELRCDPISGHTALYWYRQSLGQGLEFLIYFQGNSAPDKSGLPSDRFSAERTGGSVSTLTIQRTQQEDSAVYLCASSKQGAVVTDTQYFGPGTRLTVL.

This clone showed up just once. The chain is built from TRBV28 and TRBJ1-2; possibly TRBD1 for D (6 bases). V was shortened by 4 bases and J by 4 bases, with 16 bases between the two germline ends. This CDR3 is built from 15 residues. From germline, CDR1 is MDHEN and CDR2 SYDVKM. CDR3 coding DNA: TGTGCCAGCAGTTCCCCCGGGACAACTCTCTATGGCTACACCTTC. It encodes CASSSPGTTLYGYTF.